This T cell receptor beta chain was captured in a study of cytomegalovirus exposure and HLA in healthy donors (dated by TCRdb to the late 2010s). A note on the overall study: An earlier analysis of roughly 630 of the donors reported approximately 290 Gb of sequence data and 117 million unique TCR beta sequences from 150 million to 200 million T cells. A later analysis re-examined previously published TCR beta repertoires from just over 650 donors and added high-resolution HLA genotyping to investigate patterns of TCR occurrence. Across roughly 420 genotyped donors of the cohort, an average of approximately 220,000 unique TCR beta nucleotide sequences per donor were sequenced, and roughly 20% of those sequences were non-productive. The study profiled the T cell repertoires of fewer than 850 subjects by immunosequencing and related them to cytomegalovirus serostatus. The study combined high-throughput TCR immunosequencing, statistical association of individual TCRs with disease status, and machine learning to predict cytomegalovirus infection status. An early release covering roughly 580 HLA-typed donors comprised approximately 300 gigabases of sequencing data and 65 million to 100 million unique TCR sequences. All discovery cohort repertoires had been generated on a single sequencing platform. The aim of the study was to test whether cataloging public T cell receptors could identify signatures of past pathogen exposure. Four or five DR-DQ haplotypes were treated as single units for association and clustering because of strong linkage in the cohort. An earlier analysis of 587 of the donors used high-throughput TCR beta sequencing to judge whether each TCR beta V gene segment behaved as functional or pseudogenic. Class I and class II HLA loci were covered by the typing at four-digit resolution. Donor age, sex, ethnicity and CMV serostatus were compiled alongside the repertoire data. Of the roughly 400 genotyped donors, less than 90% were placed in the genetic ancestry cluster associated with self-reported Caucasian donors. A later genetic analysis used genome-wide SNP genotypes for about 55% of the 666 donors, treating that subset as a discovery cohort. Along with the approximately 670-subject first cohort, a separate validation cohort of more than 90 different subjects was used. The number of typed donors differed by locus: roughly 620-630 for A, B, C, DRB1 and DQB1; approximately 530 for DQA1; 606 for DPA1; and some 430 for DPB1. In the later analysis, no new phenotypic data were used to find candidate immune exposures; instead, reliance was placed on TCR beta sequences and their occurrence across donors.

The cohort consisted of some 730 healthy bone marrow donors. Cohort members were all nominally healthy when sampled, although unrecorded immune exposures were likely present. The donor was CMV seropositive and belonged to the group of more than 250 seropositive cohort members. Every donor gave a peripheral blood sample, and the peripheral blood mononuclear cells from that sample were used for TCR beta sequencing. The Qiagen DNeasy Blood Extraction Kit was used to extract genomic DNA from the blood cell samples. Of note for this clone: The antigen it binds to is not known. Base qualities are not recorded, but no much larger clone differs from it by a single base.

Study-wide findings and limitations: An earlier analysis of approximately 600 of the donors showed that most TCR beta V segments appeared in productive rearrangements either about 87% or about 30% of the time, which broadly matched IMGT annotations. In the study, 150 to 200 TCR beta chains were listed as associated with cytomegalovirus. Because counts were too low, about 18 rarely observed V segments, including chromosome 9 orphons, were left out of the earlier analysis of some 600 of the donors. A further reported finding was that TCR beta sequences accurately predicted the HLA-A and HLA-B alleles for most subjects in the first cohort. The sequencing pipeline was judged likely to have produced a cluster of highly shared sequence variants as a technical artifact. In vitro tests confirmed that a few of the cytomegalovirus-associated TCR beta chains recognize cytomegalovirus antigens. According to a later analysis, most CMV-associated TCR beta chains appeared to be HLA-restricted, and the HLA associations seemed to be driven largely by CMV exposure. Most TCR sequences were seen in very few donors, while some public TCRs were found in many individuals. A later genetic analysis reported fewer N-insertions in productive TCRs among donors in an Asian-associated ancestry cluster than the approximately 670-donor mean. The 87-base-pair reads could not distinguish some IMGT-functional V segments, including TRBV6-2 and TRBV6-3, so those segments were excluded. A later analysis found that TCR association rates varied across HLA loci, with DRB1 alleles showing the most associated TCRs and HLA-C alleles the fewest. HLA typing was unavailable for some donors at each locus, so association tests used only the typed subset. The only immune exposure information available for the cohort was CMV serostatus. In a later analysis, several top co-occurrence clusters were reported to appear linked to parvovirus B19, influenza, CMV and Epstein-Barr virus. Correlated functional status among segregating V segments might reflect linkage disequilibrium, but an unknown experimental factor could not be ruled out. The classifier was reported to diagnose cytomegalovirus status with high specificity and sensitivity in both the original and validation cohorts. The presence/absence analyses assumed that sequencing depth was roughly uniform across donors, and that assumption may not be true. In a later analysis, HLA-associated TCR beta chains were found to be more clonally expanded and to have lower generation probabilities than equally common non-associated chains. Specific HLA alleles were associated with around 18,000 TCR beta sequences at a false discovery rate of 0.05 in a later analysis. Only TCR beta chains were sequenced in this cohort, and the absence of alpha or paired-chain data limited detectable features. An association between a missense DCLRE1C variant and V-gene and J-gene trimming of TCR beta chains was found in a later genetic analysis and replicated in an independent cohort. The authors suggested that the approach could potentially be generalized to other disease states and immunological phenotypes. When HLA alleles, especially DR and DQ, strongly co-occurred, attributing TCR associations to individual alleles was difficult.

Trimming at the junction amounts to 4 bases on V and 1 base on J, and the germline ends lie 14 bases apart. Reading from cysteine to phenylalanine, the CDR3 counts 16 amino acids. The kept DNA is CDR3 alone, 48 bases in frame from the first base. The germline V gene (reference sequence) gives CDR1 as SGHNT and CDR2 as YYREEE. Library construction relied on the immunoSEQ multiplex PCR assay. For the multiplex PCR, a mixture combining 60 forward primers for TCR Vbeta segments and 13 reverse primers for TCR Jbeta segments was used. A multiplex PCR assay on genomic DNA amplified the CDR3 region of rearranged TCR beta genes. On the Illumina HiSeq System, the amplified TCR beta libraries were sequenced as 87-base-pair reads. The published analysis was carried out like this. A later analysis tallied 75 million to 95 million unique TCR beta chains across the 600 to 700 repertoires, and approximately 12 million of those chains were shared by two or more donors. Raw reads were error-corrected and collapsed into unique sequences by a nearest-neighbor algorithm in which closely related sequences were merged to remove PCR and sequencing errors. To assign V, D and J gene segments, CDR3 sequences were aligned to IMGT reference sequences. For a sequence to be retained, a match of at least six nucleotides was required to both a V gene segment and a J gene segment. Rearrangements were classified as productive when the CDR3 lacked stop codons and remained in frame with V and J, and all other rearrangements were classified as non-productive. CDR3 was defined by IMGT convention, running from the second conserved V-encoded cysteine to the conserved J-encoded phenylalanine. In an earlier analysis of more than 550 of the donors, sequences lacking an unambiguous match to a single V gene segment were excluded. In an earlier analysis of 587 of the donors, V segments were called functional above 56.7% productive rearrangements and were called segregating when the between-donor standard deviation exceeded 5%. A statistical classification framework was built for diagnosing cytomegalovirus status from the catalog of TCR beta chain sequences. In a later analysis, V and J genes were assigned by comparing TCR nucleotide sequences against IMGT/GENE-DB human TR gene sequences. The TCRdist pipeline was used in a later analysis to assign CDR3 sequences and most-parsimonious VDJ recombination scenarios. In a later analysis, every TCR beta chain was defined by the combination of its CDR3 amino acid sequence and its V-gene family, and reads without a unique V-gene family were dropped. A later analysis removed 550 to 700 highly shared, low-generation-probability nucleotide sequences to deal with suspected cross-contamination and a sequencing artifact. A later analysis calculated a clonal expansion index for each public chain from normalized within-repertoire ranks of inferred template counts. Generation probabilities in a later analysis came from a VDJ recombination model fitted to out-of-frame rearrangements, and those results were checked against IGoR. A later analysis scored TCR-TCR, TCR-HLA and TCR-CMV co-occurrence with hypergeometric tests, applying a repertoire-size bias correction to TCR pairs. In a later analysis, false discovery rates were estimated by permuting HLA or CMV assignments 20 times. In a later analysis, co-occurring TCRs were grouped with DBSCAN, and TCRdist sequence similarity was added when clustering was performed within HLA-allele-positive subsets. Co-occurrence clustering excluded repertoires with fewer than 30,000 or more than 120,000 public chains, plus five with anomalous nucleotide sharing. TCRdb's version of the immuneACCESS table is confined to in-frame rearrangements and falls short of the full clone set. An unresolved V gene accounts for under half of the shortfall where checked; the remainder is of unknown origin. V and J calls and clone size come straight from that table; D and trimming were deduced from the DNA. Present in this sample are around 120,000 clones, about four fifths of which were seen just once. Jointly, the top ten make up nearly 9.5% of the sample.

The clonotype was recovered from a woman in her fifties or sixties in good health and CMV-seropositive. This receptor chain uses TRBV5-4 and TRBJ2-2; TRBD2 is a possible D gene, resting on 6 matching bases. Sequenced sample: PBMCs. At the DNA level, the sequence is TGTGCCAGCAGCCCCGGGGGACGGGGGAACACCGGGGAGCTGTTTTTT. It specifies CASSPGGRGNTGELFF.